A selection of T cell receptor beta chains follows, all from one sample in a study of cytomegalovirus exposure and HLA in healthy donors. Produced via immunoSEQ multiplex PCR; TCRdb's table is partial and in-frame only. The table shows 62,000 or so clones, with about 80% occurring only once. Sequencing was performed on PBMCs. Receptors originate from a man between 25 and 39 years old in good health and CMV-seronegative. CDR3s include the opening cysteine and the closing phenylalanine or tryptophan. The D gene is left open where the match is weak. Clone size is not always given. Where it is, it says once, few, many or a class for expanded clones.

d_call | j_call | clone_size | v_call | cdr3_nt | cdr3_aa
- | TRBJ1-6 | - | TRBV9 | TGTGCCAGCAGCGTAGGGGAGATCTATAATTCACCCCTCCACTTT | CASSVGEIYNSPLHF
- | TRBJ1-2 | - | TRBV10-3 | TGTGCCATCAGGCCCCCGTTGGAGAATGGCTACACCTTC | CAIRPPLENGYTF
- | TRBJ1-1 | - | TRBV7-9 | TGTGCCAGCAGCAACCGGGACTCAAGCCTGAACACTGAAGCTTTCTTT | CASSNRDSSLNTEAFF
- | TRBJ2-2 | - | TRBV7-2 | - | CASSFSGRAGTGELFF
TRBD1 | TRBJ1-2 | - | TRBV7-9 | TGTGCCAGCAGCCTACAGGGGAGCTATGGCTACACCTTC | CASSLQGSYGYTF
TRBD2 | TRBJ2-1 | - | TRBV7-3 | TGTGCCAGCAGCTTAACGCGGGGGAATGAGCAGTTCTTC | CASSLTRGNEQFF
- | TRBJ1-1 | - | TRBV9 | TGTGCCAGCAGCCCGTGGGGGCTTACGAACACTGAAGCTTTCTTT | CASSPWGLTNTEAFF
- | TRBJ2-3 | - | TRBV14 | TGTGCCAGCAGCCACCATCGGACTATCGGGGCAGATACGCAGTATTTT | CASSHHRTIGADTQYF
TRBD1 | TRBJ1-1 | - | TRBV13 | TGTGCCAGCAGCATATTCCGGGCTTTCGCAACAGGGGGCGGGGGCACTGAAGCTTTCTTT | CASSIFRAFATGGGGTEAFF
TRBD2 | TRBJ2-2 | - | TRBV4-3 | TGCGCCAGCAGCCAAGATCGCCTAGCGGGGGGGCGGGGGGAGCTGTTTTTT | CASSQDRLAGGRGELFF
TRBD1 | TRBJ2-5 | - | TRBV10-3 | TGTGCCATCTCGAGTCAACAGGGGACCCAAGAGACCCAGTACTTC | CAISSQQGTQETQYF
- | TRBJ1-3 | - | TRBV10-3 | TGTGCCATCAGTGAACAGGGTGACTCTGGAAGCACCATATATTTT | CAISEQGDSGSTIYF
- | TRBJ1-1 | few | TRBV6-5 | TGTGCCAGCAGTTACTCGAGCCTGGGAGCTGAAGCTTTCTTT | CASSYSSLGAEAFF
- | TRBJ1-3 | - | TRBV2 | TGTGCCGGAGGCGGAAACACCATATATTTT | CAGGGNTIYF
- | TRBJ2-5 | - | TRBV7-2 | TGTGCCAGCAGCTTAGTAGGGCAGCGGACCCAAGAGACCCAGTACTTC | CASSLVGQRTQETQYF
- | TRBJ1-4 | few | TRBV6-4 | TGTGCCAGTACTAATCAGGGAGGCTATGAAAAACTGTTTTTT | CASTNQGGYEKLFF
- | TRBJ1-2 | - | TRBV29-1 | TGCAGCGTTGAAGAAGTCGGGGGGTTTAACTATGGCTACACCTTC | CSVEEVGGFNYGYTF
- | TRBJ1-1 | few | TRBV7-9 | TGTGCCAGCAGGCTCGGGGGAATGAACACTGAAGCTTTCTTT | CASRLGGMNTEAFF
- | TRBJ1-1 | - | TRBV15 | TGTGCCACCAGCAGGGGGACATTGAACACTGAAGCTTTCTTT | CATSRGTLNTEAFF
- | TRBJ1-2 | - | TRBV18 | TGTGCCAGCTCACCACCCGGAGGGAAACGCTTAAACTATGGCTACACCTTC | CASSPPGGKRLNYGYTF
- | TRBJ1-5 | - | TRBV19 | TGTGCCAGTAGTATAGGGACAGAAAATCAGCCCCAGCATTTT | CASSIGTENQPQHF
TRBD2 | TRBJ2-2 | - | TRBV11-2 | TGTGCCAGCAGTCGGAGGACGGGAGGGGGCACCGGGGAGCTGTTTTTT | CASSRRTGGGTGELFF
- | TRBJ2-7 | - | TRBV7-2 | TGTGCCAGCAGCCGAGGGGTAGGGGGGGCCTACGAGCAGTACTTC | CASSRGVGGAYEQYF
TRBD1 | TRBJ1-5 | - | TRBV19 | TGTGCCAGCTTCGGACAGGGGTTCAATCAGCCCCAGCATTTT | CASFGQGFNQPQHF
- | TRBJ2-1 | - | TRBV25-1 | TGTGCCAGCACCTCGGGGGACAGATCCTACAATGAGCAGTTCTTC | CASTSGDRSYNEQFF
TRBD1 | TRBJ2-5 | - | TRBV6-1 | TGTGCCAGCACCGGCTGGACAGGGTGGACAGAGACCCAGTACTTC | CASTGWTGWTETQYF
- | TRBJ1-2 | once | TRBV27 | TGTGCCAGCAGTTCACACCGACATTTTGGCTACACCTTC | CASSSHRHFGYTF
TRBD2 | TRBJ2-7 | - | TRBV6-1 | TGTGCCAGCACCGCGATGGGGGGGTCCTACGAGCAGTACTTC | CASTAMGGSYEQYF
- | TRBJ2-7 | few | TRBV6-5 | TGTGCCAGCACCCGGGGAGCCGGGAGCGGGTACGAGCAGTACTTC | CASTRGAGSGYEQYF
- | TRBJ2-5 | - | TRBV14 | TGTGCCAGCAGCCAAGATGTAGGGGGGGAAAAGACCCAGTACTTC | CASSQDVGGEKTQYF
- | TRBJ2-7 | once | TRBV14 | TGTGCCAGCAGCCAAGGATATTTAACTTCCTACGAGCAGTACTTC | CASSQGYLTSYEQYF
TRBD2 | TRBJ2-7 | once | TRBV10-1 | TGCGCCAGCAGTCCCGGGACTAGCGTGTACGAGCAGTACTTC | CASSPGTSVYEQYF
- | TRBJ1-2 | - | TRBV7-7 | TGTGCTATCAAACGGGAAGGCAGGGACACTCGGAACTATGGCTACACCTTC | CAIKREGRDTRNYGYTF
- | TRBJ2-3 | - | TRBV9 | TGTGCCAGCAGCGTGTCCACAGGGAGCACAGATACGCAGTATTTT | CASSVSTGSTDTQYF
TRBD1 | TRBJ1-6 | - | TRBV4-1 | TGCGCCAGCAGCCAAGTTACCGACAGGGGGCTATCACCCCTCCACTTT | CASSQVTDRGLSPLHF
TRBD2 | TRBJ2-4 | - | TRBV10-2 | TGCGCCATCGCCGGGGGGGCAACCAAAAACATTCAGTACTTC | CAIAGGATKNIQYF
- | TRBJ2-1 | - | TRBV19 | TGTGCCACCCGGCTAGTTGGTGAGCAGTTCTTC | CATRLVGEQFF
TRBD1 | TRBJ2-2 | - | TRBV7-9 | TGTGCCAGCAGCTCCATGGGACAGCTGGACACCGGGGAGCTGTTTTTT | CASSSMGQLDTGELFF
- | TRBJ2-1 | - | TRBV7-9 | TGTGCCAGCAGCTTGGGGACTGCCCCCTGGGATGAGCAGTTCTTC | CASSLGTAPWDEQFF